This TCR beta chain was identified during a study of T cells after yellow fever vaccination. About the study: Each low-cell-number fraction was prepared by means of SMART-Seq v4 Ultra Low Input.

Synthesis of TCR cDNA relied on 5'RACE template switching, which attached a universal primer site and UMIs. TCRdb recomputed calls from the 5' RACE reads with MiXCR, one row per CDR3 protein. The profile shows about 350,000 distinct CDR3 sequences, around 10% of them singletons. Trimming took off 3 bases at V and 0 bases at J, with 5 bases between the two ends. The CDR3 length is 13 residues. Details on this clonotype: The target antigen is unknown.

General observations from the study: When the response was secondary, it was weaker but reached its peak faster, day 5 versus 15. Most primary-vaccination clones reappeared after the booster (about 95% CD4, roughly 90% CD8).

This specimen consisted of PBMCs, obtained on the day of the first yellow fever vaccination. The chain joins TRBV12-3 or TRBV12-4 to TRBJ2-5, with D hard to call. This sequence originates from a man younger than 35 who received the YFV17D yellow fever vaccine. The DNA of the CDR3 is TGTGCCAGCAGTTTTACGGACCAAGAGACCCAGTACTTC. This translates into CASSFTDQETQYF.